A single sample is the source of the 18 T cell receptor beta chains below, sequenced in a study of PD-1 blockade in classical Hodgkin lymphoma. Using immunoSEQ multiplex PCR, the repertoire was profiled, and TCRdb retains in-frame clones only, with some absent. The sample has about 21,000 clones, 71% seen once. Every patient had relapsed following autologous stem cell transplantation, and cohorts differed in brentuximab vedotin exposure. The input for sequencing was peripheral blood mononuclear cells (PBMCs), taken at baseline. These receptors all come from a human donor with classical Hodgkin lymphoma.

The rearrangement joins TRBV5-4 to TRBJ2-5; D unclear. The CDR3 runs 15 residues. Looked up from germline, CDR1 is SGHNT and CDR2 is YYREEE (reference sequence). The ends were cut back, 0 bases at V and 3 bases at J, with 12 bases in the middle. CDR3 nucleotide sequence: TGTGCCAGCAGCTTGGCCGGTCTGGAGAAAGAGACCCAGTACTTC. Amino acids: CASSLAGLEKETQYF.

This chain links TRBV6-6 with TRBJ2-3; tentatively, D is TRBD1 or TRBD2 (5 bases each). Germline V gene data show CDR1 as MNHNY and CDR2 as SVGAGI (reference sequence). The ends were cut back, 5 bases at V and 1 base at J, with 13 bases in the middle. The CDR3 covers 15 residues. The CDR3 region has the DNA TGTGCCAGCAGTCCACGGGACCACCGCACAGATACGCAGTATTTT. Translating it yields CASSPRDHRTDTQYF.

This clone has only one observation. The rearrangement joins TRBV6-5 to TRBJ1-1; the D is unclear. V lost 0 bases to trimming and J lost 1 base, with 9 bases between them. This CDR3 has 15 amino acids. Germline CDR1 reads MNHEY; CDR2 reads SVGAGI. The CDR3 sequence: CASSYSGLKNTEAFF. Written as DNA, the CDR3 is TGTGCCAGCAGTTACTCGGGTCTAAAGAACACTGAAGCTTTCTTT.

This clone was detected a few times. This chain connects TRBV19 to TRBJ2-3; D is unclear. Germline CDR1 is LNHDA and CDR2 is SQIVND (reference sequence). The CDR3 length is 11 residues. The ends were cut back, 5 bases at V and 3 bases at J, with 3 bases in the middle. CDR3 bases: TGTGCCAGTAGTTTTACAGATACGCAGTATTTT. Its translation is CASSFTDTQYF.

The chain links TRBV19 to TRBJ1-6; D perhaps matches TRBD1 (5 bases). Between the trimmed V and J ends, which lost 5 bases and 5 bases, there was a span of 10 bases. Germline loops: CDR1 LNHDA, CDR2 SQIVND (reference sequence). The CDR3 has 14 amino acids. CDR3 DNA sequence: TGTGCCAGTAGTTGGGGGACGGATAATTCACCCCTCCACTTT. Translating it yields CASSWGTDNSPLHF. The variable domain in full, completed from reference TRBV19 and TRBJ1-6, reads DGGITQSPKYLFRKEGQNVTLSCEQNLNHDAMYWYRQDPGQGLRLIYYSQIVNDFQKGDIAEGYSVSREKKESFPLTVTSAQKNPTAFYLCASSWGTDNSPLHFGNGTRLTVT.

The chain links TRBV19 to TRBJ2-2; D remains unclear. V lost 4 bases to trimming and J lost 7 bases, with 7 bases between them. CDR3 length: 12 amino acids. CDR1 and CDR2 (germline): LNHDA, SQIVND (reference sequence). In nucleotides, the CDR3 is TGTGCCAGTAGTAGCGGTTACGGGGAGCTGTTTTTT. Amino acid sequence: CASSSGYGELFF.

V usage is TRBV18 and J usage is TRBJ1-5; D remains unclear. Trimming cost V 2 bases and J 7 bases, with 15 bases left between them. The CDR3 totals 15 residues. CDR1 and CDR2 (germline): KGHSH, LQKENI. The CDR3 DNA follows: TGTGCCAGCTCACCAGGTCGGGCCCAAGTCCAGCCCCAGCATTTT. This gives the protein CASSPGRAQVQPQHF.

The chain is built from TRBV7-7 and TRBJ2-3; D remains ambiguous. CDR1 SSHAT and CDR2 FNYEAQ come from the germline V gene (reference sequence). V was pared by 1 base and J by 7 bases, with 9 bases between. This CDR3 region has 13 residues. The CDR3 bases are TGTGCCAGCAGCTTAGAACGCGTACATACGCAGTATTTT. It translates to CASSLERVHTQYF.

A remark on this clone: The identical CDR3 is also encoded by other nucleotide sequences in the sample. V usage is TRBV29-1 and J usage is TRBJ2-3; 7 positions match TRBD2. Germline CDR1 reads SQVTM; CDR2 reads ANQGSEA. The J segment lost 0 bases and the V segment lost 7 bases, leaving 7 bases of the junction unmatched. The CDR3 runs 14 residues. The CDR3 protein is CSGRGGTSTDTQYF. In nucleotides, the CDR3 is TGCAGCGGCCGCGGGGGTACGAGCACAGATACGCAGTATTTT.

This clone has a handful of counts. This sequence joins TRBV6-1 and TRBJ1-5; D is unresolved. The CDR3 is made up of 12 amino acids. The germline gives CDR1 MNHNS, CDR2 SASEGT. V was pared by 6 bases and J by 2 bases, with 5 bases between. In DNA, the CDR3 is TGTGCCAGCAGAAGGGGCAATCAGCCCCAGCATTTT. Translated: CASRRGNQPQHF.

In its sample, this clone was seen a few times. The rearrangement joins TRBV6-6 to TRBJ1-6; 7 nucleotides match TRBD1. This CDR3 region has 13 residues. The V gene end was trimmed by 10 bases and the J gene end by 9 bases; junction bases not matched to a gene: 9. CDR1 is MNHNY and CDR2 is SVGAGI in the germline V gene (reference sequence). As DNA, the CDR3 is TGTGCCACCGGACAGGCATCAGGTTCACCCCTCCACTTT. This sequence encodes CATGQASGSPLHF.

The chain recombines TRBV6-6 with TRBJ2-3; tentative D call: TRBD1 (5 bases). The CDR3 consists of 15 residues. V lost 6 bases and J 5 bases, leaving 18 bases between the germline ends. Germline loops: CDR1 MNHNY, CDR2 SVGAGI (reference sequence). The DNA of the CDR3 is TGTGCCAGCAGCTCCCGAGGTGGGCAGGGAGATACGCAGTATTTT. Its protein is CASSSRGGQGDTQYF.

V and J are TRBV19 and TRBJ1-1; D is uncertain. The germline V and J ends were trimmed by 6 bases and 1 base, with 9 bases remaining between them. Germline CDR1 LNHDA, CDR2 SQIVND (reference sequence). The CDR3 is 13 residues long. As DNA, the CDR3 is TGTGCCAGTAGCTTCGTTGGGAACACTGAAGCTTTCTTT. Its protein product is CASSFVGNTEAFF.

Remarks on this clone: One end of the junction does not line up with germline, which may come from a read error. The sample carries other DNA sequences with the same CDR3. J is TRBJ2-2 and V is TRBV9, with D perhaps TRBD1 (5 bases). This CDR3 has 18 residues. The germline gives CDR1 SGDLS, CDR2 YYNGEE. In nucleotides, the CDR3 is TGTGCCAGCAGTGTAGAGGTGGAGCCTTGGCAGGGTGGCGGGGAGCTGTTTTTT. It encodes CASSVEVEPWQGGGELFF.

This clone is labeled as medium-sized. CDR3 sequence: CASSYRDRDYGYTF. In DNA form, the CDR3 reads TGTGCCAGCAGTTACCGGGACAGGGACTATGGCTACACCTTC. This chain uses TRBV6-5 with TRBJ1-2, with 9 nucleotides matching TRBD1. The germline V gene has CDR1 MNHEY and CDR2 SVGAGI. CDR3 length equals 14 residues. The V segment lost 2 bases and the J segment 3 bases; nucleotides outside the gene matches: 1.

In this sample, this clone turned up a few times. The chain uses TRBV7-2 and TRBJ2-1, with 10 bases identical to TRBD2. Per the germline V gene, CDR1 is SGHTA and CDR2 is FQGNSA. CDR3 length: 15 residues. Trimming removed 2 bases from V and 8 bases from J; junction bases left unmatched: 6. CDR3 nucleotides: TGTGCCAGCAGCTTAAAAGCGGGGGGGCATGATGAGCAGTTCTTC. This translates into CASSLKAGGHDEQFF.

The chain is built from TRBV4-3 and TRBJ2-1; 9 bases are shared with TRBD2. The CDR3 covers 19 residues. Trimming removed 3 bases from V and 0 bases from J; junction bases left unmatched: 12. From germline, CDR1 is LGHNA and CDR2 YSLEER. CDR3 sequence reads: CASSQYSGLALSSYNEQFF. The CDR3 nucleotides are TGCGCCAGCAGCCAGTATTCGGGACTAGCCTTAAGCTCCTACAATGAGCAGTTCTTC.

The rearrangement links TRBV6-5 to TRBJ2-2; no clear D. The CDR3 has 14 residues. Trimming removed 5 bases from V and 7 bases from J, with 14 bases in between. CDR1 is MNHEY, CDR2 SVGAGI, per germline. The CDR3 DNA sequence: TGTGCCAGCAGTCGCCGTGGGGTCAGCGGGGAGCTGTTTTTT. It is translated as CASSRRGVSGELFF.